One sample yielded the 4 T cell receptor beta chains listed below, sequenced in a study of CD8+CD57+ T cells in acquired aplastic anemia. Patients selected for sequencing had displayed CD8+CD57+ cell expansion by flow cytometry. Genomic DNA, the template, was used for profiling of the TCR beta VDJ and CDR3. TCRdb reprocessed the reads with MiXCR, giving one entry per CDR3 protein. The profile covers about 200,000 distinct CDR3 sequences, with over 55% appearing a single time and roughly 61% taken by the ten largest. Sequences were obtained from sorted CD4+, CD8+, or CD8+CD57+ T cells (not recorded which) from PBMCs. These receptors originate from a human donor with aplastic anemia.

The chain couples TRBV15 to TRBJ2-7; D unresolved. Between the trimmed V and J ends, which lost 5 bases and 10 bases, there was a span of 21 bases. Looked up from germline, CDR1 is LNHNV and CDR2 is YYDKDF (reference sequence). This CDR3 spans 14 amino acids. DNA for the CDR3: TGTGCCACCAGCTTAGAAGGTGGGAAATTGGCTCAGTACGTC. Protein product: CATSLEGGKLAQYV.

As to this clonotype: At one boundary the junction diverges from the germline segment, which might be a read error. The chain joins TRBV10-3 to TRBJ2-7; 9 bases fit TRBD1. The CDR3 length is 17 residues. The germline V gene encodes CDR1 ENHRY and CDR2 SYGVKD. The CDR3 region has the DNA TGTGCCAGCAGTTACGGCCCCCCGGGACAGGGTCACTACGAGCAGTACTTC. This sequence encodes CASSYGPPGQGHYEQYF.

The chain is built from TRBV9 and TRBJ2-1, with 7 bases aligning to TRBD2. Trimming cost V 0 bases and J 2 bases; bases outside gene matches: 5. Germline V lookup: CDR1 SGDLS, CDR2 YYNGEE. This CDR3 is 16 amino acids long. CDR3 sequence: CASSVEASGAYNEQFF. Written as DNA, the CDR3 is TGTGCCAGCAGCGTAGAGGCTAGCGGTGCCTACAATGAGCAGTTCTTC.

This clonotype is a singleton in its sample. V gene TRBV12-3 or TRBV12-4 combines with J gene TRBJ2-3; the D gene is possibly TRBD2 (5 bases). The ends were cut back, 0 bases at V and 6 bases at J, with 13 bases in the middle. This CDR3 is built from 15 residues. The CDR3 nucleotides are TGTGCCAGCAGTTTAGCACAGTCGGGATCTGATACGCAGTATTTT. Amino acid sequence: CASSLAQSGSDTQYF.